This passage covers 29 T cell receptor beta chains from one sample sequenced in a study of molecular identifiers for immune sequencing clone quantification. TCRdb ran MiXCR on the PCR reads and lists one entry per CDR3 protein. The sample records approximately 54,000 distinct CDR3 sequences, about 25% being singletons. Sequencing was performed on naive CD8+ T cells from blood, with Jurkat cell RNA spiked in. Subset denoted: FACS-sorted CD8+CD4-CCR7+CD45RA+ naive T cells. Receptor source: a human donor in good health. Some libraries in this study had Jurkat cell RNA spiked in.

This clonotype was found many times. This rearrangement joins TRBV5-8 to TRBJ1-2, with D tentatively TRBD1 (5 bases). Trimming cost V 7 bases and J 10 bases, with 26 bases left between them. The CDR3 runs to 15 residues. Per germline, CDR1 SGHTS and CDR2 YDEGEE. CDR3: CASSLQQGGNSDYTF. The CDR3 nucleotides are TGTGCCAGCTCTCTCCAGCAGGGTGGAAACTCCGACTACACCTTC.

This clonotype was detected ten times or more. The rearrangement links TRBV28 to TRBJ1-2, with TRBD1 matching 8 bases. Trimming cost V 3 bases and J 0 bases; bases outside gene matches: 27. Germline CDR1 MDHEN, CDR2 SYDVKM. The CDR3 covers 23 residues. As DNA, the CDR3 is TGTGCCAGCAGTTTCACCGTAGCCAGTACGGCGCCCGGACAGGGTGGAGCTAACTATGGCTACACCTTC. Translation gives CASSFTVASTAPGQGGANYGYTF.

This clonotype was detected ten times or more. The gene calls are TRBV20-1 and TRBJ2-3, with 10 bases aligning to TRBD2. Unmatched junction bases numbered 1, after V lost 0 bases and J lost 1 base. Germline-derived CDR1 and CDR2 are DFQATT and SNEGSKA (reference sequence). The CDR3 sequence is 15 residues long. The CDR3 reads CSARELAGRTDTQYF. The CDR3 DNA reads TGCAGTGCTAGAGAACTAGCGGGGCGCACAGATACGCAGTATTTT.

In its sample, this clonotype was seen many times. The chain carries TRBV7-9 and TRBJ2-7; the D call may be TRBD1 or TRBD2 (5 bases each). The CDR3 has 14 residues. Trimming removed 6 bases from V and 0 bases from J, with 12 bases in between. Germline V CDR1 and CDR2: SEHNR, FQNEAQ (reference sequence). In DNA form, the CDR3 reads TGTGCCAGCAGTCCCGGGACCCTCTCCTACGAGCAGTACTTC. Translated: CASSPGTLSYEQYF.

This clonotype was found many times. This rearrangement joins TRBV24-1 to TRBJ2-7, with 9 bases lining up with TRBD1. V lost 7 bases and J lost 6; bases outside the gene matches: 9. Germline CDR1 reads KGHDR; CDR2 reads SFDVKD. The CDR3 extends over 14 amino acids. The CDR3 protein is CATSGGTGLSEQYF. The CDR3 nucleotides are TGTGCCACCAGCGGGGGGACAGGGCTGTCCGAGCAGTACTTC.

For this clonotype: A much more abundant neighbour one base away suggests this may be a read error. The J gene is TRBJ1-1, the V gene TRBV19; tentatively, D is TRBD1 (6 bases). With 5 bases removed from V and 7 bases from J, the gap between germline ends came to 14 bases. CDR1 LNHDA and CDR2 SQIVND come from the germline V gene (reference sequence). This CDR3 region has 13 residues. CDR3 residues: CASSWGAMIEAFF. For the CDR3, the DNA is TGTGCCAGTAGTTGGGGGGCAATGATTGAAGCTTTCTTT. Based on the CDR3 plus reference TRBV19 and TRBJ1-1, the full variable domain is DGGITQSPKYLFRKEGQNVTLSCEQNLNHDAMYWYRQDPGQGLRLIYYSQIVNDFQKGDIAEGYSVSREKKESFPLTVTSAQKNPTAFYLCASSWGAMIEAFFGQGTRLTVV.

Only a few counts were recorded for this clonotype. V is TRBV28 and J is TRBJ1-5; 9 bases align to TRBD1. The CDR3 sequence is 15 residues long. Germline loops: CDR1 MDHEN, CDR2 SYDVKM. V shed 6 bases, J shed 1 base, and the junction held 4 bases outside the gene matches. CDR3 loop: CASRHTGGSNQPQHF. The CDR3 region has the DNA TGTGCCAGCAGGCATACAGGGGGCAGCAATCAGCCCCAGCATTTT.

This clonotype appeared many times. V is TRBV11-2 and J is TRBJ2-7; no clear D gene. Trimming left V 1 base short and J 1 base short, with 5 bases between. CDR1 SGHAT and CDR2 FQNNGV come from the germline V gene. This CDR3 has 13 amino acids. This CDR3 reads CASSLGRSYEQYF. CDR3 coding DNA: TGTGCCAGCAGCTTAGGACGGTCCTACGAGCAGTACTTC.

This clonotype was observed at least ten times. The rearrangement joins TRBV12-3 or TRBV12-4 to TRBJ1-1; D not certain. This CDR3 region has 13 residues. The V end was cut by 1 base, the J end by 1 base, with 4 bases between. The CDR3 coding sequence is TGTGCCAGCAGTTTAGGACAGAACACTGAAGCTTTCTTT. Residues: CASSLGQNTEAFF.

Concerning this clonotype itself: A much larger clone is a single base away; this may be a read error. The chain joins TRBV14 to TRBJ2-1, with unresolved D. This CDR3 comprises 12 residues. Germline-derived CDR1 and CDR2 are SGHDN and FVKESK. The CDR3 region has the DNA TGTGCCAGCAGCCAGGGATTCAATGAGCGGTTCTTC. Translated: CASSQGFNERFF.

This clonotype occurred many times. V is TRBV2 and J is TRBJ2-3; D perhaps matches TRBD1 (6 bases). Germline V gene lookup returns CDR1 SNHLY and CDR2 FYNNEI. CDR3 length: 19 amino acids. V was trimmed by 4 bases and J by 2 bases, leaving 25 bases between them. CDR3 in amino acids: CASSGFLITDRLNTDTQYF. CDR3 DNA sequence: TGTGCCAGCAGTGGCTTTCTTATAACTGACAGGCTAAACACAGATACGCAGTATTTT.

Worth noting for this clonotype: A read error may account for a junction end that differs from germline. Here the CDR3 reads CAGSPGTGSTPGANVLTF. For the CDR3, the DNA is TGCGCCGGCAGCCCCGGGACAGGATCAACTCCCGGGGCCAACGTCTTGACTTTC. The genes are TRBV5-1 and TRBJ2-6, with TRBD1 matching 8 bases. CDR1 and CDR2 from the germline V gene are SGHRS and YFSETQ. The CDR3 is made up of 18 amino acids. Full variable domain (missing parts from reference TRBV5-1 and TRBJ2-6): KAGVTQTPRYLIKTRGQQVTLSCSPISGHRSVSWYQQTPGQGLQFLFEYFSETQRNKGNFPGRFSGRQFSNSRSEMNVSTLELGDSALYLCAGSPGTGSTPGANVLTFGAGSRLTVL.

A note on this clonotype: A much larger clone lies one base from this, so it may be a read error. The CDR3 carries no conserved terminal phenylalanine or tryptophan, so it likely arises from a read error. The chain recombines TRBV27 with TRBJ1-5, with D possibly being TRBD1 (5 bases). Germline CDR1 and CDR2: MNHEY and SMNVEV (reference sequence). The CDR3 covers 14 residues. V lost 2 bases and J lost 3, with 8 bases in between. CDR3 nucleotide sequence: TGTGCCAGCAGTTTAAGAGGGGTCAATCAGCCCCAGCATTGT. Translated: CASSLRGVNQPQHC.

At least ten counts were recorded for this clonotype. The DNA for the CDR3 is TGCGCCAGCAGCCCCCTAACCGGGAACCCCTACGAGCAGTACTTC. Translated: CASSPLTGNPYEQYF. The chain carries TRBV4-1 and TRBJ2-7; D might be TRBD2 (5 bases). The CDR3 loop spans 15 amino acids. Germline CDR1 and CDR2: MGHRA and YSYEKL. The germline V and J ends were trimmed by 4 bases and 2 bases, with 15 bases remaining between them.

This clonotype appeared a single time. V and J are TRBV29-1 and TRBJ2-5; D may match TRBD1 or TRBD2 (5 bases each). CDR3 length: 13 residues. Trimming removed 4 bases from V and 13 bases from J, with 22 bases in between. Looked up from germline, CDR1 is SQVTM and CDR2 is ANQGSEA. The CDR3 DNA is TGCAGCGTTGCCGGGACGGACAAAGAGCCCCCGTACTTC. It is translated as CSVAGTDKEPPYF.

V usage is TRBV7-9 and J usage is TRBJ2-7; D is undetermined. CDR1 SEHNR and CDR2 FQNEAQ come from the germline V gene (reference sequence). V was trimmed by 3 bases and J by 5 bases, leaving 11 bases between them. The length of the CDR3 is 13 residues. CDR3 protein: CASSFSPRNEQYF. For the CDR3, the DNA is TGTGCCAGCAGCTTTTCCCCCCGGAACGAGCAGTACTTC.

This clonotype was picked up many times. The chain joins TRBV10-3 to TRBJ1-2; D unresolved. Per germline, CDR1 ENHRY and CDR2 SYGVKD. V lost 2 bases, J lost 8 bases, and 15 bases lay in between. CDR3 length equals 14 residues. In DNA, the CDR3 is TGTGCCATCAGTGAGGGTACAGACTCCCCCGGCTACACCTTC. It codes for CAISEGTDSPGYTF.

The CDR3: CATIRASGYYETQYF. CDR3 DNA: TGTGCCACGATTCGGGCTAGCGGGTACTATGAGACCCAGTACTTC. The genes are TRBV7-2 and TRBJ2-5; 8 bases are shared with TRBD2. The germline CDR1 and CDR2 sequences are SGHTA and FQGNSA. The V segment lost 10 bases and the J segment 5 bases; nucleotides outside the gene matches: 15. CDR3 length: 15 amino acids.

The chain links TRBV20-1 to TRBJ2-7; TRBD1 matches 7 bases. The CDR3 runs to 13 residues. The germline V gene encodes CDR1 DFQATT and CDR2 SNEGSKA (reference sequence). V trimming: 3 bases; J trimming: 4 bases; junction bases outside the gene matches: 6. The CDR3 nucleotides read TGCAGTGCTAGGGGTACACAGGGGTACGAGCAGTACTTC. This encodes CSARGTQGYEQYF.

This clonotype showed up just a few times. This chain uses TRBV27 with TRBJ2-7; TRBD1 might be the D (6 bases). The CDR3 extends over 15 amino acids. Germline values: CDR1 MNHEY, CDR2 SMNVEV (reference sequence). Trimming removed 6 bases from V and 1 base from J, with 16 bases in between. CDR3 bases: TGTGCCAGCAGCCCTACAGGGCCCCCTTCCTACGAGCAGTACTTC. Residues: CASSPTGPPSYEQYF.

On this clonotype itself: A much larger clone differs from this one at a single base, so this may be a read error. The V and J genes are TRBV6-5 and TRBJ2-3, with 7 positions matching TRBD2. Germline lookup yields CDR1 MNHEY and CDR2 SVGAGI. V shed 0 bases and J 1 base; nucleotides not matched to a gene: 4. The CDR3 spans 16 residues. CDR3 region: CASSYSGGGGTDTQYF. In DNA form, the CDR3 reads TGTGCCAGCAGTTACTCCGGTGGGGGGGGCACAGATACGCAGTATTTT.

This sequence joins TRBV19 and TRBJ1-5, with D possibly matching TRBD1 (5 bases). This CDR3 region has 17 residues. V lost 4 bases to trimming and J lost 4 bases, with 20 bases between them. Germline assignment: CDR1 LNHDA and CDR2 SQIVND (reference sequence). CDR3 protein: CASSTYWDDPLNQPQHF. The DNA for the CDR3 is TGTGCCAGTAGTACTTATTGGGACGACCCGTTGAATCAGCCCCAGCATTTT.

Points on this clonotype: Being one base from a much bigger clone, this may be a read error. The rearrangement links TRBV4-3 to TRBJ1-1; no clear D gene. In germline, CDR1 is LGHNA, CDR2 YSLEER. CDR3 length: 15 residues. This CDR3 is CASSQDRPMNIEAFF. As DNA, the CDR3 is TGCGCCAGCAGCCAAGACAGACCGATGAACATTGAAGCTTTCTTT.

This clonotype was observed a handful of times. The rearrangement links TRBV4-1 to TRBJ2-5; 9 bases line up with TRBD2. The germline V gene encodes CDR1 MGHRA and CDR2 YSYEKL. With 0 bases clipped from V and 4 bases from J, the junction kept 3 bases outside the gene matches. This CDR3 has 15 amino acids. The CDR3 nucleotides read TGCGCCAGCAGCCAAGATACGGGACTAGCAGAGACCCAGTACTTC. It codes for CASSQDTGLAETQYF.

Ten or more counts support this clonotype. The DNA of the CDR3 is TGTGCCAGCAGCATCCGGGACAGGTTCTCATATGGCTACACCTTC. Protein: CASSIRDRFSYGYTF. The chain carries TRBV9 and TRBJ1-2, with 8 bases fitting TRBD1. Germline V CDR1 and CDR2: SGDLS, YYNGEE. The J segment lost 5 bases and the V segment lost 4 bases, leaving 10 bases of the junction unmatched. This CDR3 contains 15 residues.

On this clonotype: One end of the junction does not line up with germline, which may come from a read error. V is TRBV30 and J is TRBJ2-5; TRBD1 or TRBD2 may be the D gene (5 bases each). Looked up from germline, CDR1 is GTSNPN and CDR2 is SVGIG (reference sequence). The CDR3 loop spans 16 amino acids. Here the CDR3 DNA reads TGTGCCTGGAGTAAGGACCCGGGGCTAGGATCAGAGACCCTGTACTTC. Its protein product is CAWSKDPGLGSETLYF.

A remark on this clonotype: A much larger clone is a single base away; this may be a read error. CDR3 amino acids: CASSQGYGTRELEVNTEAFF. As DNA, the CDR3 is TGCGCCAGCAGCCAAGGATACGGGACACGCGAACTCGAGGTGAACACTGAAGCTTTCTTT. The chain couples TRBV4-1 to TRBJ1-1; D is perhaps TRBD1 (6 bases). This CDR3 region has 20 residues. Germline V CDR1 and CDR2: MGHRA, YSYEKL. The V gene lost 1 base and the J gene lost 0 bases, with 24 bases spanning the gap.

This clonotype showed up many times. This sequence joins TRBV12-3 or TRBV12-4 and TRBJ1-1; 11 nucleotides line up with TRBD1. The CDR3 consists of 13 residues. V shed 6 bases, J shed 5 bases, and the junction held 2 bases outside the gene matches. In nucleotides, the CDR3 is TGTGCCAGCAGGGGACAGGGGGGGACTGAAGCTTTCTTT. Its protein is CASRGQGGTEAFF.

Worth noting for this clonotype: A read error may be the cause here, since a much bigger clone is one base away. The V gene is TRBV4-3, the J gene TRBJ2-3, with 8 positions matching TRBD1. Germline-derived CDR1 and CDR2 are LGHNA and YSLEER. There are 14 residues in the CDR3. The CDR3 DNA reads TGCGCCAGCAGCCGGACAGGGAGCACAGGTACGCAGTATTTT. This codes for CASSRTGSTGTQYF.